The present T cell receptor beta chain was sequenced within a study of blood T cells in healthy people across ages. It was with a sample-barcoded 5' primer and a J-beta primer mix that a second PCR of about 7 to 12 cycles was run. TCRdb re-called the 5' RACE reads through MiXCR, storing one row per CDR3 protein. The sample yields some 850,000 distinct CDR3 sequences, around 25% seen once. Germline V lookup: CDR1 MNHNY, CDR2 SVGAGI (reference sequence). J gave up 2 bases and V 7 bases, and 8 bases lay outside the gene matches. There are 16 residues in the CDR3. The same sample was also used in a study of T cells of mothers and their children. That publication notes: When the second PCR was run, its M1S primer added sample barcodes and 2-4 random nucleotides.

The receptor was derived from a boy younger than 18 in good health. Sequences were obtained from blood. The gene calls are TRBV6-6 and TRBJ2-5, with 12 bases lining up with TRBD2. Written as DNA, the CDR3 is TGTGCCAGCATTGGTCCGGGACTAGCGGGTCAAGAGACCCAGTACTTC. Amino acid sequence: CASIGPGLAGQETQYF.